This T cell receptor (beta chain) was identified in a study of T cells in Graves' hyperthyroidism and ophthalmopathy (dated by TCRdb to the late 2010s). With respect to the entire study: Peripheral blood samples were taken at initial diagnosis, before any treatment was given. The paper reports TCR Vbeta CDR3 sequencing of some 140 peripheral blood samples: 40 or so ophthalmopathy, under 80 hyperthyroidism and approximately 17 progressor patients. A discovery cohort of 95 to 100 patients, 43 with Graves' ophthalmopathy and approximately 55 with stable Graves' hyperthyroidism, was used to find distinguishing TCR V-J signatures. Following sampling, methimazole starting at 30 mg daily was given to hyperthyroidism patients, and high-dose intravenous methylprednisolone was given to ophthalmopathy patients. Prospective prediction of ophthalmopathy was tested in an independent validation cohort of 18 to 20 hyperthyroidism patients and 15 to 17 patients who later progressed to ophthalmopathy. The roughly 100 discovery patients were randomly split 7:3 into training and test sets. Thyroid tissue and blood T-cell repertoires from six Graves' hyperthyroidism patients were also compared in the study. What the work shows at the level of the full study, not this receptor alone: In validation, the model predicted progression to ophthalmopathy a median of about 5.9 months before onset, with roughly 68% sensitivity and just under 75% specificity. Ophthalmopathy was separated from stable hyperthyroidism by a 13 V-J signature model, with over 85% sensitivity and approximately 81% specificity obtained in cross-validation and 80%/75% obtained in testing. Sample size was not statistically predetermined, and investigators were not blinded to group allocation. Blood samples also contained most of the expanded thyroid clonotypes (frequency above 0.001), which suggests that blood repertoires may reflect thyroid immune responses.

Ophthalmopathy patients had moderately to severely active disease, with a Clinical Activity Score of 3 or more, a NOSPECS grade of 4 or more, and a disease duration of less than 3 months. Any patient with an uncontrolled infection, another autoimmune disease, pregnancy or lactation was excluded. Diagnoses relied on clinical symptoms, serum thyroxine and TRAb, thyroid ultrasound and orbital computed tomography. Ficoll-Paque density gradient centrifugation was used to isolate PBMCs from around 10 ml of fresh peripheral blood. Total RNA was extracted with Trizol reagent, and quality was checked on an Agilent 2100 Bioanalyzer. TCR beta CDR3 regions were amplified from RNA transcripts. The first round of RT-PCR for the TCR CDR3 was performed with the HTBI primer set and the Qiagen OneStep RT-PCR kit. A second multiplex PCR round built the libraries, followed by size selection and purification. Sequencing of the libraries was done on an Illumina HiSeq2000 using paired-end 100 bp reads. Per the original workflow: SOAPnuke was used to process the raw data, removing reads that contained adapters or uncalled bases, had a mean Phred below 15, or lacked an exact match to the constant primer or identifier. High-quality paired reads were merged using COPE v1.2.5, and each unique nucleotide sequence was defined as a clonotype. Clonotypes were aligned to IMGT TRBV, TRBD and TRBJ reference segments using MiTCR v1.1. Analysis was restricted to V-J combinations with a frequency above 0.0001, which covered 98% to 99.2% of repertoires. The TCS score was defined as the ratio of F50 (clonal expansion) to E x V (chaos), calculated using BLOSUM62-based TCRdist between CDR3 peptides within each V-J. Welch's t-statistics and random forest reduced fewer than 550 V-J features to roughly 13, which were used in a naive Bayes classifier (R e1071). TCRdb handled the public reads itself, with Q25 trimming in fastp and clone calling in MiXCR, and kept productive beta chains. Rows are combined by CDR3 protein, so each entry shows the most common genes and DNA. The V and J calls come from TCRdb's annotation, not from the publication. The sample data list hundreds of thousands of distinct CDR3 sequences, and approximately 15% of these were observed just once. Less than 15% of the sample comes from the top ten.

This clonotype was detected ten times or more. The antigen this receptor binds is unknown. Per-base quality was not reported, and no clone a single base away is much larger than it. Relative to germline, V is 2 bases shorter and J is 6 bases shorter, with 10 bases between their ends. According to the germline V gene, CDR1 reads MNHEY and CDR2 reads SVGAGI. Its CDR3 holds 13 amino acids, cysteine through phenylalanine. Just the 39-base CDR3 DNA is kept, in frame starting at base 1. This sequence was found in a man younger than 35 with Graves' ophthalmopathy. The V and J genes are TRBV6-5 and TRBJ1-2, with an unclear D gene assignment. The specimen sequenced was blood. Here the CDR3 is given as CASSYRVSHGYTF. The sequenced DNA: TGTGCCAGCAGTTACCGAGTTTCTCATGGCTACACCTTC.